Given below is one TCR beta chain in context. At one end, the junction sequence differs from germline, possibly due to a read error. TCRdb reprocessed the reads with MiXCR, giving one entry per CDR3 protein. The data show fewer than 700,000 distinct CDR3 sequences, roughly 24% seen once. These data belong to a study of T cell repertoires in cytomegalovirus infection. Study at large: Through public TCR beta signatures, both CMV infection and matching HLA type were indicated.

The CDR3 has 15 residues. Germline assignment: CDR1 SGHTA and CDR2 FQGNSA. Sequenced input: CD8+ T cells from PBMCs. The chain joins TRBV7-2 to TRBJ1-6, with D hard to call. The receptor was isolated from a human donor in good health (CMV status not recorded). Some clones in this sample may be carry-over from other donors' samples. The CDR3, as DNA: TGTGACAGCAGCTCCGAAGGGACCTATAATTCACCCCTCCACTTT. It yields the protein CDSSSEGTYNSPLHF.